This record looks at one T cell receptor (beta chain) sequence and its context. The data stem from a study of Ad26.COV2.S vaccination and SARS-CoV-2 variants. Study-level information: The COV1001 Ad26.COV2.S trial arm included the donor.

Treatment here: over 15 received Ad26.COV2.S at low or high dose, single or two shots; 5 received placebo; per-sample allocation not given. The samples date from day 63 after the first vaccine or placebo injection. Some clones are missing from TCRdb's copy, which holds only in-frame ones; the method was immunoSEQ multiplex PCR. This sample yields 200,000 to 250,000 clones, of which roughly 90% are seen a single time; about 10% belongs to the top ten. This CDR3 has 15 residues. Trimming took 4 bases from V and 4 from J; bases not matched to a gene: 10. Germline V lookup: CDR1 ENHRY, CDR2 SYGVKD. V and J are TRBV10-3 and TRBJ2-7, with 7 nucleotides matching TRBD1. Material: peripheral blood, obtained in a trial of Ad26.COV2.S vaccine versus placebo. The clonotype originates from a person between 18 and 59 years old who received the Ad26.COV2.S COVID-19 vaccine or a placebo. The CDR3 reads CAISVGDRDTYEQYF. CDR3 nucleotides: TGTGCCATCAGTGTGGGAGACAGGGACACTTACGAGCAGTACTTC.